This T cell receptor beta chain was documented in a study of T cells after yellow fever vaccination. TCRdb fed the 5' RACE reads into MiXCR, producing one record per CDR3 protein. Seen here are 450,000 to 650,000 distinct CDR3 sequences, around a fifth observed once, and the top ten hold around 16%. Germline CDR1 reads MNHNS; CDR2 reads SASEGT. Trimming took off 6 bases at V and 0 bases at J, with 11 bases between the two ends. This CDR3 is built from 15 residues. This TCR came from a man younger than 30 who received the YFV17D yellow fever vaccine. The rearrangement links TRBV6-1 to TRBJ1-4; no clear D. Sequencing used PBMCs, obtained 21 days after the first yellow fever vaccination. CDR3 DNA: TGTGCCAGCAGGTTCTGGACCACAACTAATGAAAAACTGTTTTTT. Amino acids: CASRFWTTTNEKLFF.